Listed below are T cell receptor beta chains from one sample, sequenced in a study of T cell repertoires in cytomegalovirus infection. TCRdb re-called the reads through MiXCR, storing one row per CDR3 protein. The table lists roughly 630,000 distinct CDR3 sequences, roughly 26% of them singletons. Sequenced: CD8+ T cells from PBMCs. The receptor source for this set is a human donor in good health (CMV status not recorded). Some clones in this sample may be carry-over from other donors' samples. Both conserved end residues are part of each CDR3. The order of the fields is clone size, D gene, CDR3 length, V gene, J gene, CDR3 protein, CDR3 DNA. The D gene is left open where the match is weak. A clone size is listed for some rows: how often the clone was seen (once, few, many), or a class if it is expanded.

clone size: .; D gene: .; CDR3 length: 16; V gene: TRBV6-1; J gene: TRBJ2-7; CDR3 protein: CASSELGGGATYEQYF; CDR3 DNA: TGTGCCAGCAGTGAACTGGGTGGAGGGGCTACCTACGAGCAGTACTTC
clone size: .; D gene: .; CDR3 length: 11; V gene: TRBV6-1; J gene: TRBJ1-2; CDR3 protein: CATLKPEGYTF; CDR3 DNA: TGTGCCACATTGAAACCTGAAGGCTACACCTTC
clone size: .; D gene: .; CDR3 length: 14; V gene: TRBV15; J gene: TRBJ2-5; CDR3 protein: CPLRGRAAGKTQYF; CDR3 DNA: TGTCCGTTGCGGGGCAGGGCTGCTGGGAAGACCCAGTACTTC
clone size: few; D gene: TRBD2; CDR3 length: 15; V gene: TRBV7-9; J gene: TRBJ2-1; CDR3 protein: CASSSTSGGDNEQFF; CDR3 DNA: TGTGCCAGCAGCTCCACTAGCGGGGGGGATAATGAGCAGTTCTTC
clone size: many; D gene: .; CDR3 length: 12; V gene: TRBV7-2; J gene: TRBJ1-2; CDR3 protein: CASWEGIYGYTF; CDR3 DNA: TGTGCCAGCTGGGAGGGGATCTATGGCTACACCTTC
clone size: many; D gene: .; CDR3 length: 14; V gene: TRBV4-3; J gene: TRBJ2-1; CDR3 protein: CASSQDSRDNEQFF; CDR3 DNA: TGCGCCAGCAGCCAAGATTCCAGGGATAATGAGCAGTTCTTC
clone size: few; D gene: .; CDR3 length: 15; V gene: TRBV5-6; J gene: TRBJ2-3; CDR3 protein: CASSEASGDANTQYF; CDR3 DNA: TGTGCCAGCAGCGAAGCATCCGGGGACGCAAATACGCAGTATTTT
clone size: .; D gene: .; CDR3 length: 15; V gene: TRBV19; J gene: TRBJ2-1; CDR3 protein: CASSITRPVYNEQFF; CDR3 DNA: TGTGCCAGTAGTATAACCAGACCCGTTTACAATGAGCAGTTCTTC
clone size: .; D gene: TRBD1; CDR3 length: 14; V gene: TRBV28; J gene: TRBJ2-4; CDR3 protein: CASSLSRAGGIQYF; CDR3 DNA: TGTGCCAGCAGTTTAAGTAGAGCAGGGGGCATTCAGTACTTC
clone size: .; D gene: .; CDR3 length: 15; V gene: TRBV9; J gene: TRBJ2-1; CDR3 protein: CASSVGSGTYNEQFF; CDR3 DNA: TGTGCCAGCAGCGTAGGTTCGGGGACCTACAATGAGCAGTTCTTC
clone size: few; D gene: .; CDR3 length: 14; V gene: TRBV29-1; J gene: TRBJ2-3; CDR3 protein: CSVSAQGSTDTQYF; CDR3 DNA: TGCAGCGTATCCGCACAGGGTAGCACAGATACGCAGTATTTT
clone size: many; D gene: .; CDR3 length: 18; V gene: TRBV12-5; J gene: TRBJ2-1; CDR3 protein: CASGFSSDSSSSYNEQFF; CDR3 DNA: TGTGCTAGTGGTTTCTCCTCCGATTCATCAAGCTCCTACAATGAGCAGTTCTTC
clone size: .; D gene: .; CDR3 length: 16; V gene: TRBV20-1; J gene: TRBJ2-2; CDR3 protein: CSARDRARWDTGELFF; CDR3 DNA: TGCAGTGCTAGAGATCGGGCGCGGTGGGACACCGGGGAGCTGTTTTTT